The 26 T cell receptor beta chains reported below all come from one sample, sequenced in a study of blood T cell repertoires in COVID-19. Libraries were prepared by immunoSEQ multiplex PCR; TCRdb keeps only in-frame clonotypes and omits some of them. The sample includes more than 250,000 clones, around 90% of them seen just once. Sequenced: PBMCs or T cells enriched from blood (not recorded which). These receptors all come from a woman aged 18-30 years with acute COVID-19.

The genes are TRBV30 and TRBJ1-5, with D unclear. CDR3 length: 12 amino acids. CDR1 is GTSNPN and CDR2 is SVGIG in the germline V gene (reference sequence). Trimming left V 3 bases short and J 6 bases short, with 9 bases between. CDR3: CAWSLGVQPQHF. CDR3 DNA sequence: TGTGCCTGGAGCCTCGGGGTTCAGCCCCAGCATTTT.

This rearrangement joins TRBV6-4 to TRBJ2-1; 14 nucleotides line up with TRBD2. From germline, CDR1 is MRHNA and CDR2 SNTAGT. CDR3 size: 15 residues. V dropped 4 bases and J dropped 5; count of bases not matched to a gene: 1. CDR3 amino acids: CASSAGLAGDNEQFF. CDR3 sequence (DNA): TGTGCCAGCAGTGCGGGACTAGCGGGAGACAATGAGCAGTTCTTC.

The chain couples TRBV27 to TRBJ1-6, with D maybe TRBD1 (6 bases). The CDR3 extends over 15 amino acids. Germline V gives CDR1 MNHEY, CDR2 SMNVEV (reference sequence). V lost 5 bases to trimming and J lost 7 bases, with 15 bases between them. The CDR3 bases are TGTGCCAGCAGTCGGGCAGGGGTACGAAATTCACCCCTCCACTTT. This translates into CASSRAGVRNSPLHF.

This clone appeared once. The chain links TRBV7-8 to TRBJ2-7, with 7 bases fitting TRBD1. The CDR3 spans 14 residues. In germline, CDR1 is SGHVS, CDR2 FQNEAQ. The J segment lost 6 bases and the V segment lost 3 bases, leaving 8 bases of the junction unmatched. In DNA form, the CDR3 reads TGTGCCAGCAGCTTGGCAGGGGGAAGTAGCGAGCAGTACTTC. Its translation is CASSLAGGSSEQYF.

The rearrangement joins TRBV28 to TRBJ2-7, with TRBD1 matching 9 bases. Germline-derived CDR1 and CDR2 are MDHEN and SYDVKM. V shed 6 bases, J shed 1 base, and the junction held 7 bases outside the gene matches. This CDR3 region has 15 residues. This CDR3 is CASREGQGASYEQYF. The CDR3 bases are TGTGCCAGCAGAGAGGGACAGGGAGCGTCCTACGAGCAGTACTTC. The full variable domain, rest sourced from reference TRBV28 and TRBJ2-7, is DVKVTQSSRYLVKRTGEKVFLECVQDMDHENMFWYRQDPGLGLRLIYFSYDVKMKEKGDIPEGYSVSREKKERFSLILESASTNQTSMYLCASREGQGASYEQYFGPGTRLTVT.

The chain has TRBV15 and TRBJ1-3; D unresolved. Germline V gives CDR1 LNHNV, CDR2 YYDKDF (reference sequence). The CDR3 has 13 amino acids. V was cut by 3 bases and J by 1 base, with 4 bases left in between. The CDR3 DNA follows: TGTGCCACCAGCAGCCATTCTGGAAACACCATATATTTT. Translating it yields CATSSHSGNTIYF.

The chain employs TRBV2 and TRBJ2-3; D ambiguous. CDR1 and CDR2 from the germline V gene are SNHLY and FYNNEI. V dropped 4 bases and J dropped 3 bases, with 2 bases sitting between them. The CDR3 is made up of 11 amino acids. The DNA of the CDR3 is TGTGCCAGCAGTGTAACAGATACGCAGTATTTT. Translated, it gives CASSVTDTQYF.

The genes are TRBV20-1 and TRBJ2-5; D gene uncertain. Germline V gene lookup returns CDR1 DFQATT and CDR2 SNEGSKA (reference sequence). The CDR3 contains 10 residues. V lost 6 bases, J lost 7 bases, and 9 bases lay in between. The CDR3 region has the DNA TGCAGTGCAACTTACGGGACCCAGTACTTC. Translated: CSATYGTQYF.

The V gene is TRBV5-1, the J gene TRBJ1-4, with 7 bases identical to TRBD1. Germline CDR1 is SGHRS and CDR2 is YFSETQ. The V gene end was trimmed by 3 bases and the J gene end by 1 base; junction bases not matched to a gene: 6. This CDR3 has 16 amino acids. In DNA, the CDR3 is TGCGCCAGCAGCTCCACAGGGGCTGGAACTAATGAAAAACTGTTTTTT. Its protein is CASSSTGAGTNEKLFF.

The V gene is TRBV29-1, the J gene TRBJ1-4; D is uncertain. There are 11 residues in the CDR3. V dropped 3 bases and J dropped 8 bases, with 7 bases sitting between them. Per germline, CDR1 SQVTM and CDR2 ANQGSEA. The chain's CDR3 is CSVEAGEKLFF. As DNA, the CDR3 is TGCAGCGTTGAGGCGGGGGAAAAACTGTTTTTT.

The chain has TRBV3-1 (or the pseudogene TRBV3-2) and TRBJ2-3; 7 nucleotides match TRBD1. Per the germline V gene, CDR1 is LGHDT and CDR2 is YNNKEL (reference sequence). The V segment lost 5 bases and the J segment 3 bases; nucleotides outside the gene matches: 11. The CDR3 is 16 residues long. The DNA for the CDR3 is TGTGCCAGCAGCGATCGGGACAGAGTGACAACAGATACGCAGTATTTT. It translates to CASSDRDRVTTDTQYF.

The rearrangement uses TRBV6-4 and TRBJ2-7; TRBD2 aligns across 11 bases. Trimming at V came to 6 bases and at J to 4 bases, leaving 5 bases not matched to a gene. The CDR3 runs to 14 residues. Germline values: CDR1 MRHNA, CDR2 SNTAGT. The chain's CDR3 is CASSSGLAAYEQYF. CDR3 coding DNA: TGTGCCAGCAGCTCGGGACTAGCGGCATACGAGCAGTACTTC.

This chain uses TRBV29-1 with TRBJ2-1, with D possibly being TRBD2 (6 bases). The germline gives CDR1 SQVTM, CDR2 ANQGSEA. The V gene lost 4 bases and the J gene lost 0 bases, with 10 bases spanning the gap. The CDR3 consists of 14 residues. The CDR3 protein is CSVGASASYNEQFF. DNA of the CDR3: TGCAGCGTTGGGGCTAGCGCCTCCTACAATGAGCAGTTCTTC.

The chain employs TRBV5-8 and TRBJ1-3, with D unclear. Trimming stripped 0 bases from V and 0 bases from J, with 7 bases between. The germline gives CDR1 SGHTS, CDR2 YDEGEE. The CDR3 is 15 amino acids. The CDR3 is CASSLGLYSGNTIYF. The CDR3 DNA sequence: TGTGCCAGCAGCTTGGGACTGTACTCTGGAAACACCATATATTTT.

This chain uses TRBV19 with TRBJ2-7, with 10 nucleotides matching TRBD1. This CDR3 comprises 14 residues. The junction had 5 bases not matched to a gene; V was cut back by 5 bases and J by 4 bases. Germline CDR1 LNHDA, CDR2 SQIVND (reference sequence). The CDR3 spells CASSPGQGFYEQYF. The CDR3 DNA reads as TGTGCCAGTAGTCCGGGACAGGGGTTTTACGAGCAGTACTTC.

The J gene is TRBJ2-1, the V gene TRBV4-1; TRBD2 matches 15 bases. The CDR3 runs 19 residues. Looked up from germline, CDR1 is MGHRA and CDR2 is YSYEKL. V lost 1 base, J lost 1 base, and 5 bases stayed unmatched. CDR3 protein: CASSQGTSGRAGSYNEQFF. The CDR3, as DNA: TGCGCCAGCAGCCAAGGGACTAGCGGGAGGGCCGGATCCTACAATGAGCAGTTCTTC.

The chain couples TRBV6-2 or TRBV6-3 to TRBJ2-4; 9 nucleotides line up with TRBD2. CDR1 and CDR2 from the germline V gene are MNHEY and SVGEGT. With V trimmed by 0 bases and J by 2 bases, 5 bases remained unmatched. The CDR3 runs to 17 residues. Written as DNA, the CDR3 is TGTGCCAGCAGTTACTCGAGTAGCGGGAGTACCAAAAACATTCAGTACTTC. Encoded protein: CASSYSSSGSTKNIQYF.

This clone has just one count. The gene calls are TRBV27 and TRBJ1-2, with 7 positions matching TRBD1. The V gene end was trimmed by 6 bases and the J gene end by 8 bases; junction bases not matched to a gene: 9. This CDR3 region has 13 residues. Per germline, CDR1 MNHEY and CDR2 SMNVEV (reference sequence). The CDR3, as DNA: TGTGCCAGCAGAATATTAAACAGGGGAGGCTACACCTTC. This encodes CASRILNRGGYTF.

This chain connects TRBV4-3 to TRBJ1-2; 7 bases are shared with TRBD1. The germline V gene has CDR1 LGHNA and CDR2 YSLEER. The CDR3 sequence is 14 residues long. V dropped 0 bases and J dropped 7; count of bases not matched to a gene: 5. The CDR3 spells CASSQEDRMGGYTF. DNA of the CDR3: TGCGCCAGCAGCCAAGAGGACAGGATGGGTGGCTACACCTTC.

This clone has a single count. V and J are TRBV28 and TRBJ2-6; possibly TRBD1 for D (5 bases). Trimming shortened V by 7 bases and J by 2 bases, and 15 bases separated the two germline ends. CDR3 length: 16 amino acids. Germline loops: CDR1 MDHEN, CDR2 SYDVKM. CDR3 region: CASTLVRGTGANVLTF. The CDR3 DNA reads TGTGCCAGCACCCTAGTTAGGGGAACTGGGGCCAACGTCCTGACTTTC.

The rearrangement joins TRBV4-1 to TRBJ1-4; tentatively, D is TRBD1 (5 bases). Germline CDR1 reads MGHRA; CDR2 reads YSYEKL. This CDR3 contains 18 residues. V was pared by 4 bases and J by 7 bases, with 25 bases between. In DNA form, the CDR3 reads TGCGCCAGCAGCCTCAAATATTTCGCGGGGGAGGGAGTTGAAAAACTGTTTTTT. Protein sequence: CASSLKYFAGEGVEKLFF.

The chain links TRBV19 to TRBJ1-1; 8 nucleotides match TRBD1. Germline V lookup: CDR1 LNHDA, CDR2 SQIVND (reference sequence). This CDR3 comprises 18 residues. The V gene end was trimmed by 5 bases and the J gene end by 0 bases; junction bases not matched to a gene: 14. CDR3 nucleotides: TGTGCCAGTAGTCCTTCGCCGCCGACAGGGGACATGAACACTGAAGCTTTCTTT. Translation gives CASSPSPPTGDMNTEAFF.

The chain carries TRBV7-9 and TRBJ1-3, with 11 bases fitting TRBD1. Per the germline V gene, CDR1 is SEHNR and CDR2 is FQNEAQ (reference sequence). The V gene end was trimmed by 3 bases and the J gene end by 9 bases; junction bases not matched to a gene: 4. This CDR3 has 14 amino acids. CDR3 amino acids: CASSFVGTGGTIYF. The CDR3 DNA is TGTGCCAGCAGCTTTGTTGGGACAGGGGGCACCATATATTTT.

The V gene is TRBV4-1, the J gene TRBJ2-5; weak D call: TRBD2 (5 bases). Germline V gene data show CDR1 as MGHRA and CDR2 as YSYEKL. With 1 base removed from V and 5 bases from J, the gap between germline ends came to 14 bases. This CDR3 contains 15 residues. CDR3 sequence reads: CASSQVSTRKETQYF. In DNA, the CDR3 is TGCGCCAGCAGCCAAGTATCTACTAGAAAGGAGACCCAGTACTTC.

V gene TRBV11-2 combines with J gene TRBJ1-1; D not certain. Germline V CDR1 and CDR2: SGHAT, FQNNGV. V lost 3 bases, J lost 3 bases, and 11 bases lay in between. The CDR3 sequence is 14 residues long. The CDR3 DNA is TGTGCCAGCAGCTTCCCATTCCGAGACACTGAAGCTTTCTTT. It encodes CASSFPFRDTEAFF.

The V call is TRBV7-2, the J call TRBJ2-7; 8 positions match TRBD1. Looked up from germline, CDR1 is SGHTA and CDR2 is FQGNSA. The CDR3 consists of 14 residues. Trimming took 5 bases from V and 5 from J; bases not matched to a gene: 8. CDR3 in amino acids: CASSPQGAADEQYF. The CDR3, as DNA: TGTGCCAGCAGCCCCCAGGGGGCGGCAGACGAGCAGTACTTC. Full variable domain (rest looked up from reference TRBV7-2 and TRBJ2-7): GAGVSQSPSNKVTEKGKDVELRCDPISGHTALYWYRQSLGQGLEFLIYFQGNSAPDKSGLPSDRFSAERTGGSVSTLTIQRTQQEDSAVYLCASSPQGAADEQYFGPGTRLTVT.